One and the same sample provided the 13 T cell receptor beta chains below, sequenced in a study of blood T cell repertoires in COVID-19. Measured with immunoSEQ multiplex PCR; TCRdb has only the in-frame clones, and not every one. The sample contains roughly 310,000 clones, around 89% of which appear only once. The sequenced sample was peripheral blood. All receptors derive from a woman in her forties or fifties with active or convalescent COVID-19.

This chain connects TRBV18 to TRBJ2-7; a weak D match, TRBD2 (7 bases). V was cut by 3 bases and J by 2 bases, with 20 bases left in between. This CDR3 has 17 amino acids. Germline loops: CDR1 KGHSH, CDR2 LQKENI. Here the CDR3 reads CASSPGGRPRNPYEQYF. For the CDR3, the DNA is TGTGCCAGCTCACCGGGGGGGCGCCCCCGGAACCCCTACGAGCAGTACTTC.

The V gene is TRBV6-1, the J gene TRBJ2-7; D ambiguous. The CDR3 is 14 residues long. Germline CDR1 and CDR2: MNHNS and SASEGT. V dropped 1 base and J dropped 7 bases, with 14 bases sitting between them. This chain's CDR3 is CASSEGLSEREQYF. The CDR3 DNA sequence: TGTGCCAGCAGTGAAGGGCTCTCAGAGAGGGAGCAGTACTTC.

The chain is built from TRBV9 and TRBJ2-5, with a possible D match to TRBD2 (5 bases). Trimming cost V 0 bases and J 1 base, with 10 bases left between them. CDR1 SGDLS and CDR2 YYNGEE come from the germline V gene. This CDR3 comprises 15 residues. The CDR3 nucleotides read TGTGCCAGCAGCGTAGCGGGATCACCCCAAGAGACCCAGTACTTC. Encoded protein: CASSVAGSPQETQYF. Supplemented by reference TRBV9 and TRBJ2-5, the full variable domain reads DSGVTQTPKHLITATGQRVTLRCSPRSGDLSVYWYQQSLDQGLQFLIQYYNGEERAKGNILERFSAQQFPDLHSELNLSSLELGDSALYFCASSVAGSPQETQYFGPGTRLLVL.

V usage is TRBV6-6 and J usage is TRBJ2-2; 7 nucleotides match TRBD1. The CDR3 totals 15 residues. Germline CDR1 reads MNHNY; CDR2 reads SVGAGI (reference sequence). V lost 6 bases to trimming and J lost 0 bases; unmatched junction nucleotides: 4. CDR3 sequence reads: CASRNRGSNTGELFF. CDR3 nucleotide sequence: TGTGCCAGCAGAAACAGGGGCTCGAACACCGGGGAGCTGTTTTTT.

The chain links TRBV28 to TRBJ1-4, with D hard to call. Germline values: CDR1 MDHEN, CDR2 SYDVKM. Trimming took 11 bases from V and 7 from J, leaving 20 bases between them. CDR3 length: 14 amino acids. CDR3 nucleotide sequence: TGTGCCGCTGCCTTAGGCGCGGGTGGTGAAAAACTGTTTTTT. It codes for CAAALGAGGEKLFF.

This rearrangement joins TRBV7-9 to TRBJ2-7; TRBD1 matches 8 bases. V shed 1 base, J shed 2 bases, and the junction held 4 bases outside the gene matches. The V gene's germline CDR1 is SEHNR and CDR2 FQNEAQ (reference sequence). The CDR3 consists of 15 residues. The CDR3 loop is CASSLGTGKTYEQYF. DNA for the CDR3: TGTGCCAGCAGCTTAGGGACAGGGAAAACCTACGAGCAGTACTTC.

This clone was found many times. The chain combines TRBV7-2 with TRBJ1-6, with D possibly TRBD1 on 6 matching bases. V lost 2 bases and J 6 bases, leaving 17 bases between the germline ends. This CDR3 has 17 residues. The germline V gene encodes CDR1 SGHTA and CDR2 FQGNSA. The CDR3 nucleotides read TGTGCCAGCAGCTTATGGGTGGCAGGGGTTGGTAATTCACCCCTCCACTTT. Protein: CASSLWVAGVGNSPLHF. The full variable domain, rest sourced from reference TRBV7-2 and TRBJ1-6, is GAGVSQSPSNKVTEKGKDVELRCDPISGHTALYWYRQSLGQGLEFLIYFQGNSAPDKSGLPSDRFSAERTGGSVSTLTIQRTQQEDSAVYLCASSLWVAGVGNSPLHFGNGTRLTVT.

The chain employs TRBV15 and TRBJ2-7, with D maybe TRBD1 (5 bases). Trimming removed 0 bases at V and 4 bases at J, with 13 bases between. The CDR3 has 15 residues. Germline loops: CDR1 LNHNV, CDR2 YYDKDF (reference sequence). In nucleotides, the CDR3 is TGTGCCACCAGCAGAGATCCAGGGATTGAATACGAGCAGTACTTC. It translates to CATSRDPGIEYEQYF.

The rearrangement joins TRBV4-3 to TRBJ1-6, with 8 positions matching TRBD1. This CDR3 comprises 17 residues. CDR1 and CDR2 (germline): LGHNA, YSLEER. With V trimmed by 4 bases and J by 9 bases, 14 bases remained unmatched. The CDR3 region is CASSRGIAGQGASPLHF. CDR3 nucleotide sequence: TGCGCCAGCAGCCGGGGCATAGCCGGACAGGGAGCTTCACCCCTCCACTTT.

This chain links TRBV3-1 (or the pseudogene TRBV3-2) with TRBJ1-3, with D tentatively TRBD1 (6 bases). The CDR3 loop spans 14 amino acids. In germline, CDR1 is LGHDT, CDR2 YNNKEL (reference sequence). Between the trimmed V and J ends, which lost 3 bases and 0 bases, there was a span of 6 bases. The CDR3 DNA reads TGTGCCAGCAGCCAGGGGGCCTCTGGAAACACCATATATTTT. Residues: CASSQGASGNTIYF.

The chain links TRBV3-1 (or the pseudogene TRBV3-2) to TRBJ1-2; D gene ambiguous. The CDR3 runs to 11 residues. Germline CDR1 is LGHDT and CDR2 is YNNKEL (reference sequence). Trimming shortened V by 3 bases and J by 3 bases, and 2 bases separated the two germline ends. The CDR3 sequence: CASSHDYGYTF. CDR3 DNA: TGTGCCAGCAGCCACGACTATGGCTACACCTTC.

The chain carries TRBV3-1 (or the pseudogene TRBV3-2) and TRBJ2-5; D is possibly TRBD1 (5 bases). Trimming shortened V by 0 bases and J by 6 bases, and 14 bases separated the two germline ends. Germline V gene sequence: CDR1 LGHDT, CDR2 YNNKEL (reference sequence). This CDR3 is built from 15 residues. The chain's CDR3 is CASSQDPPGIKTQYF. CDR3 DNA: TGTGCCAGCAGCCAAGATCCACCAGGGATAAAGACCCAGTACTTC.

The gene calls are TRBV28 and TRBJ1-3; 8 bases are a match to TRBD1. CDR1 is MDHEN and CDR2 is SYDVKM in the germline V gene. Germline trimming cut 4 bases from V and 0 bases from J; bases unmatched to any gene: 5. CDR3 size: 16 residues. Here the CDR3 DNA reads TGTGCCAGCAGTTCGACAGGGGTGGGCTCTGGAAACACCATATATTTT. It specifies CASSSTGVGSGNTIYF.